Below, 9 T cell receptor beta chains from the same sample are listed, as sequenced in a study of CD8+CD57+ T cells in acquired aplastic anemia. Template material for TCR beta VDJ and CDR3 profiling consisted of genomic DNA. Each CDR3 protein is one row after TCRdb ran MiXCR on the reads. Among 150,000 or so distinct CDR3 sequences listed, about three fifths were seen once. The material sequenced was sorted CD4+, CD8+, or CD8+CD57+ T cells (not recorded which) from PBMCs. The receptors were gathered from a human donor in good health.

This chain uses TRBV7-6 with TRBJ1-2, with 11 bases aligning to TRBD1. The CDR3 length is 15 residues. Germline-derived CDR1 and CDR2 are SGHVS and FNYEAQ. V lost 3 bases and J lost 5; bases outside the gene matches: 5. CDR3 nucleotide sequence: TGTGCCAGCAGCTTCGGGACAGGGGGACCGTATGGCTACACCTTC. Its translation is CASSFGTGGPYGYTF.

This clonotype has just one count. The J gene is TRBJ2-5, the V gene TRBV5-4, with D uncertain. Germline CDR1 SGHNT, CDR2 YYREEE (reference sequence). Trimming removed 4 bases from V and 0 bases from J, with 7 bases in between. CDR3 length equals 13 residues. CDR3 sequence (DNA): TGTGCCAGCAGCAGTGGCCACCAAGAGACCCAGTACTTC. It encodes CASSSGHQETQYF.

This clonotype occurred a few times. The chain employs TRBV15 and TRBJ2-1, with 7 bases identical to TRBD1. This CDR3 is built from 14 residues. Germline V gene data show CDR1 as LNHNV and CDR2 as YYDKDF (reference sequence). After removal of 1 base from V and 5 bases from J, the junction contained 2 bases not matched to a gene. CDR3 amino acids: CATSRVDRDNEQFF. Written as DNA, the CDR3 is TGTGCCACCAGCAGAGTTGACAGGGACAATGAGCAGTTCTTC. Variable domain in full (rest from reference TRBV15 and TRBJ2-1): DAMVIQNPRYQVTQFGKPVTLSCSQTLNHNVMYWYQQKSSQAPKLLFHYYDKDFNNEADTPDNFQSRRPNTSFCFLDIRSPGLGDTAMYLCATSRVDRDNEQFFGPGTRLTVL.

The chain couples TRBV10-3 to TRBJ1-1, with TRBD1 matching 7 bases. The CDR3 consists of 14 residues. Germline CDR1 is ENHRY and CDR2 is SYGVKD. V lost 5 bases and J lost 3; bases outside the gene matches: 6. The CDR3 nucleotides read TGTGCCATCAGTCCCGGGACAGCCGACACTGAAGCTTTCTTT. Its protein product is CAISPGTADTEAFF.

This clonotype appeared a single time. The CDR3: CASSVGTGGESQYF. Written as DNA, the CDR3 is TGTGCCAGCAGTGTGGGGACAGGGGGCGAGTCCCAGTACTTC. The genes are TRBV2 and TRBJ2-7; 12 bases match TRBD1. Germline CDR1 SNHLY, CDR2 FYNNEI. There are 14 residues in the CDR3. V was clipped by 4 bases and J by 10 bases; unmatched bases: 8.

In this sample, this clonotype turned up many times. CDR3 region: CASRAYGQEEETQYF. The CDR3 DNA reads as TGTGCCAGCAGAGCCTACGGACAGGAGGAAGAGACCCAGTACTTC. V and J are TRBV11-2 and TRBJ2-5, with TRBD1 matching 7 bases. This CDR3 has 15 residues. Per the germline V gene, CDR1 is SGHAT and CDR2 is FQNNGV. V was clipped by 6 bases and J by 3 bases; unmatched bases: 10.

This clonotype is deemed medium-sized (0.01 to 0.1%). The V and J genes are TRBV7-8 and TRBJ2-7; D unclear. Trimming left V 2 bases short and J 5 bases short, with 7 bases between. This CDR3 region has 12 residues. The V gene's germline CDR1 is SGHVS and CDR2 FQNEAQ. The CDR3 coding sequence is TGTGCCAGCAGCTTAATTCGCCACGAGCAGTACTTC. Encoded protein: CASSLIRHEQYF. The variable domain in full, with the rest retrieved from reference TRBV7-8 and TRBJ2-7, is GAGVSQSPRYKVAKRGQDVALRCDPISGHVSLFWYQQALGQGPEFLTYFQNEAQLDKSGLPSDRFFAERPEGSVSTLKIQRTQQEDSAVYLCASSLIRHEQYFGPGTRLTVT.

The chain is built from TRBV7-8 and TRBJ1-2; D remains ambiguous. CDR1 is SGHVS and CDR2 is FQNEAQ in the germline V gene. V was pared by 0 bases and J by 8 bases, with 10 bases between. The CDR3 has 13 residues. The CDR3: CASSLAYRSGYTF. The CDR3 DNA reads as TGTGCCAGCAGCTTAGCGTATCGGAGCGGCTACACCTTC.

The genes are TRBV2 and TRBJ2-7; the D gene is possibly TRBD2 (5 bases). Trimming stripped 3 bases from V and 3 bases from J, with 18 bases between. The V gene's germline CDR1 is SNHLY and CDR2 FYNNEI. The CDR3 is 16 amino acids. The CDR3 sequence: CASSDMVLDGNYEQYF. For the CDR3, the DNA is TGTGCCAGCAGTGATATGGTCCTTGACGGGAACTACGAGCAGTACTTC.